The rows below give T cell receptor beta chains drawn from one sample of a study of T cells in Graves' hyperthyroidism and ophthalmopathy. One entry per CDR3 protein results from TCRdb running MiXCR on the multiplex PCR reads. The sample lists about 500,000 distinct CDR3 sequences, approximately 14% occurring once. Sequencing was done on a sample of blood. These TCRs come from a woman between 18 and 29 years old with Graves' hyperthyroidism. The CDR3 runs from the conserved cysteine through the conserved F or W. The order of the fields is D gene, clone size, CDR3 length, J gene, V gene, CDR3 protein, CDR3 DNA. The D gene is left open where the match is weak. Rows give clone size only sometimes, using once, few, many, or a class for an expanded clone.

>.|few|16|TRBJ2-5|TRBV11-2
CASSPGVLAGQETQYF
TGTGCCAGCAGCCCGGGGGTCCTAGCCGGCCAAGAGACCCAGTACTTC
>.|many|14|TRBJ1-1|TRBV11-3
CATSEGRGNTEAFF
TGTGCCACCTCGGAGGGGCGAGGGAACACTGAAGCTTTCTTT
>.|many|15|TRBJ1-1|TRBV12-3/TRBV12-4
CASSLGPNLRAEAFF
TGTGCCAGCAGTTTAGGGCCCAACCTGCGGGCTGAAGCTTTCTTT
>.|.|20|TRBJ2-1|TRBV9
CASSATQALRLRSSYNEQFF
TGTGCCAGCAGCGCCACCCAAGCCTTACGCTTAAGAAGCTCCTACAATGAGCAGTTCTTC
>.|many|17|TRBJ1-5|TRBV12-5
CASGLVRDWLSNQPQHF
TGTGCTAGTGGTTTGGTACGGGACTGGCTCAGCAATCAGCCCCAGCATTTT
>TRBD2|many|12|TRBJ2-3|TRBV27
CASRRGADTQYF
TGTGCCAGCCGTCGGGGGGCAGATACGCAGTATTTT
>TRBD1|many|15|TRBJ1-1|TRBV19
CASSIGDRANTEAFF
TGTGCCAGTAGTATCGGCGACAGGGCCAACACTGAAGCTTTCTTT
>.|.|16|TRBJ1-4|TRBV19
CASSPFWDTGNEKLFF
TGTGCCAGTAGCCCTTTTTGGGACACTGGGAATGAAAAACTGTTTTTT
>.|many|14|TRBJ1-1|TRBV12-5
CASGLARWDGEAFF
TGTGCTAGTGGTTTGGCCCGTTGGGACGGTGAAGCTTTCTTT
>TRBD2|few|14|TRBJ2-2|TRBV24-1
CATRSGSGTGELFF
TGTGCCACTCGTAGCGGGTCAGGGACCGGGGAGCTGTTTTTT
>TRBD2|once|18|TRBJ2-3|TRBV27
CASSSLLGLAVGRDTQYF
TGTGCCAGCAGTAGCTTATTGGGACTAGCGGTGGGTAGAGATACGCAGTATTTT
>.|few|14|TRBJ1-1|TRBV14
CASSQRPMNTEAFF
TGTGCCAGCAGCCAACGACCGATGAACACTGAAGCTTTCTTT
>TRBD2|.|15|TRBJ2-1|TRBV6-4
CASSDGTSGNNEQFF
TGTGCCAGCAGTGACGGGACTAGCGGAAACAATGAGCAGTTCTTC
>.|.|16|TRBJ2-2|TRBV3-1
CASSRMVSANTGELFF
TGTGCCAGCAGCCGAATGGTGAGCGCCAACACCGGGGAGCTGTTTTTT
>TRBD1|many|13|TRBJ1-2|TRBV7-2
CASNGQGVDGYTF
TGTGCCAGCAACGGTCAGGGGGTGGATGGCTACACCTTC
>.|many|11|TRBJ2-1|TRBV20-1
CSGFVVNEQFF
TGCAGTGGCTTTGTCGTGAATGAGCAGTTCTTC
>TRBD1|few|13|TRBJ1-6|TRBV29-1
CSVGDSENSPLHF
TGCAGCGTTGGGGACAGCGAGAATTCACCCCTCCACTTT
>TRBD1|many|15|TRBJ2-3|TRBV19
CASSLRGPGTDTQYF
TGTGCCAGTAGTCTCAGGGGGCCTGGCACAGATACGCAGTATTTT
>.|many|11|TRBJ1-1|TRBV5-1
CASTTQGRAFF
TGCGCCAGCACGACTCAGGGTAGAGCTTTCTTT
>.|.|16|TRBJ1-3|TRBV7-8
CASSARGGGSGNTIYF
TGTGCCAGCAGCGCCCGGGGGGGGGGCTCTGGAAACACCATATATTTT
>TRBD1|many|14|TRBJ1-2|TRBV12-3/TRBV12-4
CASRRTGADYGYTF
TGTGCCAGCAGGAGAACAGGGGCCGACTATGGCTACACCTTC
>TRBD1|.|15|TRBJ1-2|TRBV5-1
CASSPDGQGGIGYTF
TGCGCCAGCAGCCCAGACGGACAGGGGGGAATCGGCTACACCTTC
>TRBD2|many|16|TRBJ2-2|TRBV5-1
CASSLTSGRNTGELFF
TGCGCCAGCAGCTTGACTAGCGGGAGGAACACCGGGGAGCTGTTTTTT
>TRBD2|many|16|TRBJ2-3|TRBV11-2
CASSPSTSGRTDTQYF
TGTGCCAGCAGCCCCTCAACTAGCGGGCGCACAGATACGCAGTATTTT
>.|.|14|TRBJ2-4|TRBV12-3/TRBV12-4
CASKGDETMGIQYF
TGTGCCAGCAAGGGTGACGAGACTATGGGCATTCAGTACTTC
>.|many|10|TRBJ2-7|TRBV5-8
CASSFRQQYF
TGTGCCAGCAGCTTTCGCCAGCAGTACTTC
>.|few|13|TRBJ1-2|TRBV6-1
CASTEGNGYGYTF
TGTGCCAGCACTGAAGGGAATGGATATGGCTACACCTTC
>.|.|14|TRBJ2-5|TRBV20-1
CSARYSRAQETQYF
TGCAGTGCTAGGTATTCCAGGGCGCAAGAGACCCAGTACTTC
>.|.|11|TRBJ1-2|TRBV29-1
CSVAQGSRYTF
TGCAGCGTTGCTCAGGGCTCACGCTACACCTTC
>TRBD2|many|17|TRBJ2-1|TRBV20-1
CSALEGRRLAIYNEQFF
TGCAGTGCACTCGAGGGTCGGAGACTAGCGATTTACAATGAGCAGTTCTTC
>.|few|13|TRBJ2-7|TRBV5-1
CASSFDTDYEQYF
TGCGCCAGCAGCTTCGACACAGACTACGAGCAGTACTTC
>.|few|15|TRBJ2-5|TRBV5-8
CASSLGQGGGETQYF
TGTGCCAGCAGCTTGGGGCAGGGAGGAGGAGAGACCCAGTACTTC
>.|once|15|TRBJ1-6|TRBV4-2
CASSQEVRTNSPLRF
TGTGCCAGCAGCCAAGAGGTCAGGACTAATTCACCCCTCCGCTTT
>TRBD1|.|16|TRBJ1-6|TRBV4-1
CAGSQDRTGGYSPLHF
TGCGCCGGCAGCCAAGACAGGACAGGGGGTTATTCACCCCTCCACTTT
>.|many|13|TRBJ2-7|TRBV30
CALTREDFYEQYF
TGTGCCTTAACTCGGGAAGACTTCTACGAGCAGTACTTC
>.|.|15|TRBJ1-4|TRBV6-1
CASRLRQTLNEKLFF
TGTGCCAGCAGGCTTAGACAGACTCTTAATGAAAAACTGTTTTTT
>TRBD1|.|12|TRBJ1-2|TRBV25-1
CASSDPTGGNTF
TGTGCCAGCAGTGACCCGACAGGGGGTAACACCTTC
>TRBD1|many|16|TRBJ1-4|TRBV19
CASSTSPGTANEKLFF
TGTGCCAGTAGTACCTCTCCCGGGACAGCTAATGAAAAACTGTTTTTT
>.|many|15|TRBJ1-2|TRBV30
CAWSVTTEGGDGYTF
TGTGCCTGGAGTGTCACAACGGAAGGTGGTGACGGCTACACCTTC
>.|many|14|TRBJ2-5|TRBV5-1
CASSTGTALETQYF
TGCGCCAGCAGCACCGGGACGGCCCTAGAGACCCAGTACTTC
>TRBD1|few|15|TRBJ1-1|TRBV6-1
CASSRDRDRETEAFF
TGTGCCAGCAGTCGTGACCGGGACAGGGAAACTGAAGCTTTCTTT
>TRBD2|many|15|TRBJ2-1|TRBV27
CASWGAGGIYNEQFF
TGTGCCAGCTGGGGAGCGGGAGGGATTTACAATGAGCAGTTCTTC
>TRBD2|many|16|TRBJ2-3|TRBV7-3
CASSSQSGSGADTQYF
TGTGCCAGCAGCTCTCAGAGCGGGAGTGGGGCAGATACGCAGTATTTT
>.|few|13|TRBJ1-2|TRBV6-5
CASSIGSNYGYTF
TGTGCCAGCAGTATAGGAAGTAACTATGGCTACACCTTC
>.|.|15|TRBJ1-5|TRBV4-1
CASSQDSTDPGPQHF
TGCGCCAGCAGCCAAGATTCAACAGACCCAGGGCCCCAGCATTTT
>.|many|16|TRBJ1-3|TRBV6-5
CASSYGYGGTGNTIYF
TGTGCCAGCAGTTATGGGTACGGTGGAACTGGAAACACCATATATTTT
>.|few|15|TRBJ2-5|TRBV9
CASSGGLREGETQYF
TGTGCCAGCAGCGGCGGACTTAGAGAGGGGGAGACCCAGTACTTC
>.|many|12|TRBJ1-1|TRBV2
CASRDPNTEAFF
TGTGCCAGCAGAGACCCAAACACTGAAGCTTTCTTT
>.|many|18|TRBJ1-2|TRBV18
CASSPPREGEEANYGYTF
TGTGCCAGCTCACCACCGCGAGAGGGGGAAGAAGCTAACTATGGCTACACCTTC